This T cell receptor beta chain was sequenced during a study of control samples from healthy donors and cancer patients. The protocol was immunoSEQ multiplex PCR, while the TCRdb copy is restricted to in-frame clones and leaves out a portion. The sample carries 120,000 or so clones, 85% to 95% recorded once. This CDR3 is 14 amino acids long. Trimming removed 3 bases at V and 5 bases at J, with 13 bases between. Per the germline V gene, CDR1 is LNHDA and CDR2 is SQIVND (reference sequence). This receptor was obtained from a man aged 50 to 60 with head and neck cancer. Sequenced sample: PBMCs. This chain uses TRBV19 with TRBJ1-1; perhaps TRBD1 as D (6 bases). The DNA of the CDR3 is TGTGCCAGTAGTATGAGCAGAGGGGGTACTGAAGCTTTCTTT. Protein sequence: CASSMSRGGTEAFF. The full variable domain, its missing parts supplied by reference TRBV19 and TRBJ1-1, is DGGITQSPKYLFRKEGQNVTLSCEQNLNHDAMYWYRQDPGQGLRLIYYSQIVNDFQKGDIAEGYSVSREKKESFPLTVTSAQKNPTAFYLCASSMSRGGTEAFFGQGTRLTVV.